Sequencing of this T cell receptor beta chain was carried out in a study of T cell changes during pregnancy in multiple sclerosis. Profiling relied on immunoSEQ multiplex PCR, and the TCRdb table lists in-frame clones only, not all of them. The table has about 12,000 clones, roughly 94% seen once; the top ten hold under 0.35%. The V gene lost 4 bases and the J gene lost 0 bases, with 23 bases spanning the gap. Germline V gives CDR1 SGHDN, CDR2 FVKESK. The CDR3 is 19 amino acids. This TCR derives from a female donor with multiple sclerosis, enrolled in a pregnancy study. This rearrangement joins TRBV14 to TRBJ2-3, with a tentative D call TRBD1 (5 bases). The sample was CD4+ T cells from peripheral blood mononuclear cells, taken before pregnancy. Here the CDR3 reads CASSPRAGLLLFSTDTQYF. The CDR3 bases are TGTGCCAGCAGCCCAAGAGCAGGGTTGCTACTCTTTAGCACAGATACGCAGTATTTT.